This TCR beta chain was captured in a study of T cells in Graves' hyperthyroidism and ophthalmopathy. This clonotype has a count of ten or more. What was amplified from RNA transcripts were TCR beta CDR3 regions. The primer set for the first-round RT-PCR of the TCR CDR3 was HTBI. TCRdb used MiXCR to reprocess the multiplex PCR reads, holding one entry per CDR3 protein. The sample carries hundreds of thousands of distinct CDR3 sequences, about 15% recorded once. The specimen was blood. The TCR comes from a man younger than 35 with Graves' ophthalmopathy.

The CDR3: CASSTSGPYNEQFF. The CDR3 DNA is TGTGCCAGCAGCACTAGCGGACCCTACAATGAGCAGTTCTTC. The chain uses TRBV7-2 and TRBJ2-1, with 8 bases aligning to TRBD2. The V gene's germline CDR1 is SGHTA and CDR2 FQGNSA. With 5 bases clipped from V and 2 bases from J, the junction kept 2 bases outside the gene matches. The CDR3 has 14 residues.